This T cell receptor beta chain was documented in a study of beta chain features in type 1 diabetes. Expressed TCRB transcripts were sequenced because the isolated RNA had all been reverse transcribed beforehand. TCRdb keeps only in-frame clones here, not all; method: immunoSEQ multiplex PCR. The top ten clones hold 0.02% to 0.025% of a sample with 970,000 or so clones, roughly 16% of them seen once. CDR1 MDHEN and CDR2 SYDVKM come from the germline V gene. The CDR3 has 16 amino acids. Losses at the gene ends were 3 bases for V and 2 bases for J; bases not matched to a gene: 8. The J gene is TRBJ2-7, the V gene TRBV28; 9 bases are shared with TRBD1. This sequence was found in a woman younger than 30 in good health. The sequenced sample was naive CD4+ T cells from blood. CDR3 in DNA: TGTGCCAGCAGTTTGATACCCGGGACAGGGACCTACGAGCAGTACTTC. Protein sequence: CASSLIPGTGTYEQYF.